What follows are 5 T cell receptor beta chains derived from one specimen sequenced in a study of blood T cell repertoires in COVID-19. Sequenced by immunoSEQ multiplex PCR; TCRdb stores in-frame clones only, minus some. Of approximately 170,000 clones listed, about four fifths were seen once; the top ten hold more than 7.5%. The specimen sequenced was peripheral blood. The source of these receptors is a woman in her seventies with COVID-19, enrolled during active disease.

The chain has TRBV28 and TRBJ2-1, with TRBD2 as a possible D gene (6 bases). Trimming left V 10 bases short and J 5 bases short, with 21 bases between. The CDR3 length is 15 residues. In germline, CDR1 is MDHEN, CDR2 SYDVKM. The CDR3 here is CAIQSGLKPNNEQFF. The CDR3 region has the DNA TGTGCCATTCAGAGTGGACTAAAGCCAAACAATGAGCAGTTCTTC.

This clone was found once. The chain employs TRBV3-1 (or the pseudogene TRBV3-2) and TRBJ1-4; D unresolved. Germline V gene sequence: CDR1 LGHDT, CDR2 YNNKEL (reference sequence). The CDR3 sequence is 14 residues long. Trimming stripped 5 bases from V and 8 bases from J, with 15 bases between. CDR3 nucleotide sequence: TGTGCCAGCAGCGTCCGACTGGGAGGGGAAAAACTGTTTTTT. It encodes CASSVRLGGEKLFF.

This chain joins TRBV6-2 or TRBV6-3 and TRBJ2-7, with 8 bases that match TRBD1. Germline CDR1 reads MNHEY; CDR2 reads SVGEGT. V dropped 5 bases and J dropped 3; count of bases not matched to a gene: 9. The length of the CDR3 is 15 residues. CDR3 DNA sequence: TGTGCCAGCAGTCCCCCTGGACAGGGCCGCTACGAGCAGTACTTC. This sequence encodes CASSPPGQGRYEQYF.

Note on this clone: Distinct nucleotide sequences in the sample also encode this CDR3. V usage is TRBV19 and J usage is TRBJ1-2, with D uncertain. V was pared by 0 bases and J by 5 bases, with 4 bases between. The germline V gene has CDR1 LNHDA and CDR2 SQIVND (reference sequence). This CDR3 is 12 amino acids long. The DNA of the CDR3 is TGTGCCAGTAGTATAGATTCTTATGGCTACACCTTC. Translation gives CASSIDSYGYTF.

In DNA, the CDR3 is TGTGCCAGTAGTATTGTCAGGGATTCTGACTATGGCTACACCTTC. Its protein product is CASSIVRDSDYGYTF. The rearrangement links TRBV19 to TRBJ1-2; possibly TRBD1 for D (5 bases). Germline CDR1 LNHDA, CDR2 SQIVND (reference sequence). Between the trimmed V and J ends, which lost 3 bases and 3 bases, there was a span of 14 bases. This CDR3 is 15 amino acids long.